These 17 T cell receptor beta chains came from one sample sequenced in a study of OX40 agonist ivuxolimab in advanced cancers. Libraries were prepared by immunoSEQ multiplex PCR; TCRdb keeps only in-frame clonotypes and omits some of them. This sample has some 82,000 clones, with 88% found just once. The specimen was CD4+ or CD8+ T cells sorted from blood, collected in a trial of the OX40 agonist ivuxolimab. These receptors were collected from an adult with an advanced solid tumor such as melanoma, head and neck, liver or kidney cancer.

The genes are TRBV30 and TRBJ1-2, with 8 bases that match TRBD1. The V gene's germline CDR1 is GTSNPN and CDR2 SVGIG (reference sequence). The CDR3 is 14 amino acids. After removal of 8 bases from V and 4 bases from J, the junction contained 12 bases not matched to a gene. For the CDR3, the DNA is TGTGCCGGAGTCGGACAGGGCGGAGGCTATGGCTACACCTTC. Translated: CAGVGQGGGYGYTF.

V gene TRBV19 combines with J gene TRBJ1-3; no reliable D call. The V end was cut by 4 bases, the J end by 0 bases, with 10 bases between. CDR1 LNHDA and CDR2 SQIVND come from the germline V gene (reference sequence). CDR3 length: 15 residues. The CDR3 DNA reads TGTGCCAGTAGTACCCCGACGGCCTCTGGAAACACCATATATTTT. Translation gives CASSTPTASGNTIYF.

This clone was counted a single time. The chain carries TRBV27 and TRBJ2-3; possible D gene TRBD1, 6 bases. Germline values: CDR1 MNHEY, CDR2 SMNVEV (reference sequence). Trimming took 0 bases from V and 4 from J, leaving 14 bases between them. This CDR3 region has 16 residues. The chain's CDR3 is CASSLSTTRQADTQYF. The CDR3 bases are TGTGCCAGCAGTTTATCGACGACAAGACAGGCAGATACGCAGTATTTT.

In this sample, this clone turned up once. The genes are TRBV9 and TRBJ2-6; D might be TRBD1 (6 bases). Trimming pared 0 bases from V and 0 bases from J, leaving 13 bases between. Germline V gene lookup returns CDR1 SGDLS and CDR2 YYNGEE. This CDR3 region has 18 residues. CDR3 DNA: TGTGCCAGCAGCGTAGGGGCAGGGGCCTTCTCTGGGGCCAACGTCCTGACTTTC. Its protein is CASSVGAGAFSGANVLTF.

The chain's CDR3 is CASSETGQGRQQYF. CDR3 DNA sequence: TGTGCCAGCAGCGAAACTGGACAGGGGCGCCAGCAGTACTTC. The rearrangement uses TRBV9 and TRBJ2-7; 9 nucleotides align to TRBD1. There are 14 residues in the CDR3. The germline V gene has CDR1 SGDLS and CDR2 YYNGEE. V lost 3 bases to trimming and J lost 8 bases; unmatched junction nucleotides: 9.

V gene TRBV5-4 combines with J gene TRBJ2-3; possibly TRBD2 for D (6 bases). The CDR3 sequence is 17 residues long. CDR1 and CDR2 from the germline V gene are SGHNT and YYREEE (reference sequence). Trimming left V 4 bases short and J 9 bases short, with 27 bases between. The DNA of the CDR3 is TGTGCCAGCAGCGCGGGAACTAGCTTCGGGGCTGGTTCGACGCAGTATTTT. Encoded protein: CASSAGTSFGAGSTQYF.

Here the CDR3 reads CASSLVGGTGGAVGELFF. As DNA, the CDR3 is TGTGCCAGCAGTTTAGTAGGGGGGACAGGGGGCGCCGTCGGGGAGCTGTTTTTT. This chain joins TRBV28 and TRBJ2-2; 12 nucleotides align to TRBD1. The V and J ends lost 2 bases and 7 bases, in that order; junction bases with no gene match: 11. The CDR3 is made up of 18 amino acids. CDR1 and CDR2 from the germline V gene are MDHEN and SYDVKM.

V is TRBV5-8 and J is TRBJ1-5; D ambiguous. CDR1 is SGHTS, CDR2 YDEGEE, per germline. The CDR3 runs 14 residues. The V end lost 1 base, the J end lost 10 bases, and 15 bases lay between the germline ends. CDR3 sequence: CASSLSGNTSPQHF. DNA of the CDR3: TGTGCCAGCAGCTTGTCGGGGAACACAAGCCCCCAGCATTTT.

The chain couples TRBV28 to TRBJ1-1, with D unresolved. The germline V gene has CDR1 MDHEN and CDR2 SYDVKM. The CDR3 has 14 amino acids. Trimming cost V 2 bases and J 1 base, with 8 bases left between them. CDR3 in amino acids: CASSLQAGNTEAFF. CDR3 bases: TGTGCCAGCAGTTTACAGGCAGGGAACACTGAAGCTTTCTTT.

The rearrangement uses TRBV6-6 and TRBJ2-1; 13 nucleotides align to TRBD2. Looked up from germline, CDR1 is MNHNY and CDR2 is SVGAGI (reference sequence). The CDR3 covers 16 residues. Germline trimming cut 4 bases from V and 4 bases from J; bases unmatched to any gene: 4. The CDR3 is CASSSRLAGGYNEQFF. The CDR3, as DNA: TGTGCCAGCAGTTCACGACTAGCGGGGGGATACAATGAGCAGTTCTTC.

This chain joins TRBV28 and TRBJ2-7; perhaps TRBD2 as D (6 bases). CDR3 length equals 14 residues. Germline V lookup: CDR1 MDHEN, CDR2 SYDVKM. V was cut by 5 bases and J by 1 base, with 12 bases left in between. The CDR3 DNA reads as TGTGCCAGCAGTCCGGGACTTCATTCCTACGAGCAGTACTTC. It encodes CASSPGLHSYEQYF.

V is TRBV9 and J is TRBJ2-7; no firm D call. The germline gives CDR1 SGDLS, CDR2 YYNGEE. V shed 5 bases and J shed 7 bases, with 7 bases lying between them. The CDR3 contains 10 residues. The CDR3 loop reads CASSIGEQYF. In DNA form, the CDR3 reads TGTGCCAGCAGTATTGGGGAGCAGTACTTC.

The V and J genes are TRBV19 and TRBJ2-2; D remains unclear. Per germline, CDR1 LNHDA and CDR2 SQIVND (reference sequence). The germline V and J ends were trimmed by 8 bases and 4 bases, with 14 bases remaining between them. CDR3 size: 14 residues. DNA of the CDR3: TGTGCCAGTCTGAAAAAGGGTCGCACCGGGGAGCTGTTTTTT. It specifies CASLKKGRTGELFF.

The genes are TRBV30 and TRBJ2-5; D possibly corresponds to TRBD1 (6 bases). Germline values: CDR1 GTSNPN, CDR2 SVGIG (reference sequence). The CDR3 sequence is 14 residues long. The V end lost 4 bases, the J end lost 7 bases, and 19 bases lay between the germline ends. The CDR3 protein is CAWTNAGVRGTQYF. The CDR3 DNA reads TGTGCCTGGACCAATGCAGGGGTCAGAGGGACCCAGTACTTC.

The chain links TRBV2 to TRBJ1-2; D might be TRBD1 (5 bases). The germline V gene encodes CDR1 SNHLY and CDR2 FYNNEI. The CDR3 is 14 amino acids. The V end lost 8 bases, the J end lost 4 bases, and 17 bases lay between the germline ends. The CDR3 sequence is CASQLGGRIYGYTF. As DNA, the CDR3 is TGTGCCAGCCAACTCGGGGGAAGAATCTATGGCTACACCTTC.

The chain links TRBV7-8 to TRBJ1-1, with TRBD1 as a possible D gene (5 bases). The CDR3 has 14 residues. With 1 base removed from V and 1 base from J, the gap between germline ends came to 7 bases. In germline, CDR1 is SGHVS, CDR2 FQNEAQ. The CDR3 DNA reads as TGTGCCAGCAGCTTAGTCGGGGGGAACACTGAAGCTTTCTTT. Protein: CASSLVGGNTEAFF.

The chain links TRBV6-5 to TRBJ1-3; TRBD1 matches 7 bases. CDR1 is MNHEY, CDR2 SVGAGI, per germline. After removal of 6 bases from V and 0 bases from J, the junction contained 2 bases not matched to a gene. CDR3 length equals 14 residues. The CDR3 here is CASSPGGSGNTIYF. The CDR3 DNA reads TGTGCCAGCAGCCCAGGGGGCTCTGGAAACACCATATATTTT.